This is a list of T cell receptor beta chains from one sample in a study of response to subunit inactivated influenza vaccine. TCRdb passed the RT-PCR reads through MiXCR, listing each CDR3 protein once. The repertoire holds 500,000 to 600,000 distinct CDR3 sequences, with approximately 10% as singletons. These data were also filed under a second study, of T cells expressing NK-cell markers.

The sequenced sample was PBMCs from blood, obtained on the day of vaccination. These TCRs come from a man aged 45 to 65 who received an inactivated influenza vaccine. Each CDR3 is given with its conserved first and last residue. D genes are given only for firm matches. Part of the rows lack a size; the others show once, few, many or a class for expanded clones.

v_call,clone_size,d_call,j_call,cdr3_nt,cdr3_aa
TRBV6-2/TRBV6-3,few,NA,TRBJ1-2,TGTGCCAGCAGTTCCGGGATAGATGGCTACACCTTC,CASSSGIDGYTF
TRBV29-1,few,NA,TRBJ1-1,TGCAGCGTGGACAGCCAGAACACTGAAGCTTTCTTT,CSVDSQNTEAFF
TRBV6-6,NA,NA,TRBJ1-1,TGTGCCAGCACCGATTGGAGGGACACTGAAGCTTTCTTT,CASTDWRDTEAFF
TRBV7-8,many,TRBD2,TRBJ2-1,TGTGCCAGCAGCTTAGACTTGGGCGGGGGGGCCATTGAGCAGTTCTTC,CASSLDLGGGAIEQFF
TRBV5-1,NA,TRBD1,TRBJ2-2,TGCGCCAGCAGCCAGCGACAGGGGGCGGACGGGGAGCTGTTTTTT,CASSQRQGADGELFF
TRBV2,few,NA,TRBJ2-2,TGTGCCAGCCTCCGTCAGAGGACCCACTTCGACGGGGAGCTGTTTTTT,CASLRQRTHFDGELFF
TRBV7-2,NA,TRBD2,TRBJ2-5,TGTGCCAGCAGCTTAAAACTAGCGGGAGCGACCCAGTACTTC,CASSLKLAGATQYF
TRBV5-5,once,NA,TRBJ1-1,TGTGCCAGAAGCTTGCACATCTTGAACACTGAAGCTTTCTTT,CARSLHILNTEAFF
TRBV4-2,NA,TRBD2,TRBJ2-3,TGTGCCAGCAGCCAAGATCTGGTAGCGGGACGCGCAGATACGCAGTATTTT,CASSQDLVAGRADTQYF
TRBV9,few,NA,TRBJ2-7,TGTGCCAGCAGCGTTGAGTGGGGAATAGGCGAGCAGTACTTC,CASSVEWGIGEQYF
TRBV18,few,NA,TRBJ2-1,TGTGCCAGCTCACCAAGGAGCGTAAACGAGCAGTTCTTC,CASSPRSVNEQFF
TRBV21-1,NA,NA,TRBJ1-5,TGTGCCAGCAGCAATGCCCCGGCAGGGGGCCGTAGCAATCAGCCCCAGCATTTT,CASSNAPAGGRSNQPQHF
TRBV5-1,many,TRBD1,TRBJ1-1,TGCGCCAGTTACCCGGGACAGGGGGCGAGAACTGAAGCTTTCTTT,CASYPGQGARTEAFF
TRBV11-2,few,NA,TRBJ2-7,TGTGCCAGCAGCAGGACAGACGGTAATGCCTACGAGCAGTACTTC,CASSRTDGNAYEQYF
TRBV29-1,many,NA,TRBJ2-3,TGCAGCGCCTGGGACCAAACAGATACGCAGTATTTT,CSAWDQTDTQYF